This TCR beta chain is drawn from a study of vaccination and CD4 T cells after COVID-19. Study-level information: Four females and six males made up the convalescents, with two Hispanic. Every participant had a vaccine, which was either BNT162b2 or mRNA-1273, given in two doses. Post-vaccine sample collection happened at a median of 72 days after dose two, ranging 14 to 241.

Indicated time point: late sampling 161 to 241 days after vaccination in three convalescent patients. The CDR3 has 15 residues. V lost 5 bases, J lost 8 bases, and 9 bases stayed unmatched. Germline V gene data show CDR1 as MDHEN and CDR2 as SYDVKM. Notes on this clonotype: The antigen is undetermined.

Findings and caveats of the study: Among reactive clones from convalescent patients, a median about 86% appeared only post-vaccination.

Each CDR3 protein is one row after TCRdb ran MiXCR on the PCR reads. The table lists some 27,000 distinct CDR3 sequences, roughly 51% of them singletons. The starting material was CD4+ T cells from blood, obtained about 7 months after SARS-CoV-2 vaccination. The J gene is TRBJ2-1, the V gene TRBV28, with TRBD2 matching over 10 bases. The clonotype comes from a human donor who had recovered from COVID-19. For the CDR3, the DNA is TGTGCCAGCAGTGTCACTAGCGGGGCCATCCATGAGCAGTTCTTC. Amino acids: CASSVTSGAIHEQFF.